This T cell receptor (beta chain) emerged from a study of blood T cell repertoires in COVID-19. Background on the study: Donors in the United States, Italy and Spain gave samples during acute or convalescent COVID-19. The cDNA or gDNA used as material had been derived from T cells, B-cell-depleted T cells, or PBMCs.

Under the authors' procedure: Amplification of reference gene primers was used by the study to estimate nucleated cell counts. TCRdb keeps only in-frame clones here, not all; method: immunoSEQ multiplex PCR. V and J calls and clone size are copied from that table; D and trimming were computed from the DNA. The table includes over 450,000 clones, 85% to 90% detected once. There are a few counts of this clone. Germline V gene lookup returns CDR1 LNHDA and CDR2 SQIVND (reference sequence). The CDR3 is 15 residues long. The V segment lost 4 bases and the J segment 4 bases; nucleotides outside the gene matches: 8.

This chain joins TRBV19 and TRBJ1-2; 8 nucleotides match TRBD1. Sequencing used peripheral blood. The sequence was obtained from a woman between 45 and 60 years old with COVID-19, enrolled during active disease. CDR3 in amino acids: CASSRDRGMGYGYTF. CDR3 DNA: TGTGCCAGTAGTAGAGACAGGGGTATGGGCTATGGCTACACCTTC.